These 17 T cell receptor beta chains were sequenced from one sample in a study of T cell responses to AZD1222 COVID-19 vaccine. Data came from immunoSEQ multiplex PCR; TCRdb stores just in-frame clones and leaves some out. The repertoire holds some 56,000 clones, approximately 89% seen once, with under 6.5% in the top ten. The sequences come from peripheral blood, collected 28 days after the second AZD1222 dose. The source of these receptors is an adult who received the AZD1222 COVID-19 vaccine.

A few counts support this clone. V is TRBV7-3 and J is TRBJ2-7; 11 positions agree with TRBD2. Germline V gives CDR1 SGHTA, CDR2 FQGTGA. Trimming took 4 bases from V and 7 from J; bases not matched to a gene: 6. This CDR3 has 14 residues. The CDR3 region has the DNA TGTGCCAGCAGCTCCGGTAGCGGGGGGGCTGAGCAGTACTTC. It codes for CASSSGSGGAEQYF.

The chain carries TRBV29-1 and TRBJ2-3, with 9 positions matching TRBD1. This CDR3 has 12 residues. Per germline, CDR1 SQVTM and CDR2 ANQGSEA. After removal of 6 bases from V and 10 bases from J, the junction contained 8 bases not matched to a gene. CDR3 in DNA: TGCAGCGTAGGTACAGGGGGCGCAGCGCAGTATTTT. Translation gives CSVGTGGAAQYF.

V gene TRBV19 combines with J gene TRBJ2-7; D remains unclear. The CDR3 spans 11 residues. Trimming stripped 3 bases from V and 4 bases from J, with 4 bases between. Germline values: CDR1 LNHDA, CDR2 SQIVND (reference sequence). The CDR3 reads CASSIGYEQYF. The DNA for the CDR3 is TGTGCCAGTAGTATTGGATACGAGCAGTACTTC.

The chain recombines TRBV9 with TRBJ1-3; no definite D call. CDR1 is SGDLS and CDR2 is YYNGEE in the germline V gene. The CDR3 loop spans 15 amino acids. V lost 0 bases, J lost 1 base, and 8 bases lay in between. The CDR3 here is CASSVGRLSGNTIYF. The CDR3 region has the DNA TGTGCCAGCAGCGTAGGCAGGCTATCTGGAAACACCATATATTTT.

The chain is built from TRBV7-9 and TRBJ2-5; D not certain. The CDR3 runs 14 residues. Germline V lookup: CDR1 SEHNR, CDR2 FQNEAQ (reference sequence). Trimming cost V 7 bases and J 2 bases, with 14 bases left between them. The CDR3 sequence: CASIPGTYQETQYF. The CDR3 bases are TGTGCCAGCATTCCTGGCACATATCAAGAGACCCAGTACTTC. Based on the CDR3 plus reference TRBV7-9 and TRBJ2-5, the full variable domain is DTGVSQNPRHKITKRGQNVTFRCDPISEHNRLYWYRQTLGQGPEFLTYFQNEAQLEKSRLLSDRFSAERPKGSFSTLEIQRTEQGDSAMYLCASIPGTYQETQYFGPGTRLLVL.

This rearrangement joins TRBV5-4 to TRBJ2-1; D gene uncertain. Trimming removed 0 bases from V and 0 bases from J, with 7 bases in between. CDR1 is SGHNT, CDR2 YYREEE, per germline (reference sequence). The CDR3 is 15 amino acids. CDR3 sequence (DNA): TGTGCCAGCAGCTTGGAAGCTAGCTCCTACAATGAGCAGTTCTTC. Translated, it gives CASSLEASSYNEQFF.

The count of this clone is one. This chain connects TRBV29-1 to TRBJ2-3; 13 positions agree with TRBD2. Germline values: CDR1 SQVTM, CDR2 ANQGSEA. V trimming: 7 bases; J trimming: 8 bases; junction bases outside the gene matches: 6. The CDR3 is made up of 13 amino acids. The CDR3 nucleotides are TGCAGCGCCGGGACTAGCGGGATGGGTACGCAGTATTTT. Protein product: CSAGTSGMGTQYF.

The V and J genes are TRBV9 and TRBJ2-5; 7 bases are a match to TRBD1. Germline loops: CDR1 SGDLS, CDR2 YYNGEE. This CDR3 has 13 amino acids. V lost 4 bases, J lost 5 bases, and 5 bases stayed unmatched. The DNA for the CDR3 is TGTGCCAGCAGCCCTGAGGACAGGGAGACCCAGTACTTC. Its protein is CASSPEDRETQYF. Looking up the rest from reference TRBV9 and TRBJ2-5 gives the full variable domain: DSGVTQTPKHLITATGQRVTLRCSPRSGDLSVYWYQQSLDQGLQFLIQYYNGEERAKGNILERFSAQQFPDLHSELNLSSLELGDSALYFCASSPEDRETQYFGPGTRLLVL.

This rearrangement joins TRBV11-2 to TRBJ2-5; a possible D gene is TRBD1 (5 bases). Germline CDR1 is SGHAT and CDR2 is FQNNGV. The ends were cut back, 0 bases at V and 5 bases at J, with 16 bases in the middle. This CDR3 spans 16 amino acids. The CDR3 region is CASSLESSRANETQYF. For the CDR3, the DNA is TGTGCCAGCAGCTTAGAGTCAAGCAGGGCTAATGAGACCCAGTACTTC.

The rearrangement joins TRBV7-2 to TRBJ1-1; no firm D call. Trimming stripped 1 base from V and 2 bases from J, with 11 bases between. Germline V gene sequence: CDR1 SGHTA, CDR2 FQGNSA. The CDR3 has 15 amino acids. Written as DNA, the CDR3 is TGTGCCAGCAGCTTAGGGTTCTGGGTTAACACTGAAGCTTTCTTT. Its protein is CASSLGFWVNTEAFF.

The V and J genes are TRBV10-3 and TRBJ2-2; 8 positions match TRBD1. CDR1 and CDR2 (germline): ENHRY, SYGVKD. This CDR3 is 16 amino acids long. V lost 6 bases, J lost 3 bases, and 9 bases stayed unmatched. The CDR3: CAISRGQAGDTGELFF. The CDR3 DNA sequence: TGTGCCATCAGCCGGGGACAGGCGGGTGACACCGGGGAGCTGTTTTTT.

This CDR3 is CASSVGGTGSNEQFF. The CDR3 DNA follows: TGTGCCAGCAGCGTAGGCGGGACAGGGAGCAATGAGCAGTTCTTC. This chain uses TRBV9 with TRBJ2-1, with 9 bases matching TRBD1. This CDR3 contains 15 residues. The junction had 4 bases not matched to a gene; V was cut back by 0 bases and J by 6 bases. Germline V lookup: CDR1 SGDLS, CDR2 YYNGEE.

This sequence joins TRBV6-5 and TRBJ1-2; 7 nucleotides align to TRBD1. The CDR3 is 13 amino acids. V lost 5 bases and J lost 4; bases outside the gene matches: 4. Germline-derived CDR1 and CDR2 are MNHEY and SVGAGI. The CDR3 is CASSIGQAYGYTF. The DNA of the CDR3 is TGTGCCAGCAGTATCGGACAGGCCTATGGCTACACCTTC.

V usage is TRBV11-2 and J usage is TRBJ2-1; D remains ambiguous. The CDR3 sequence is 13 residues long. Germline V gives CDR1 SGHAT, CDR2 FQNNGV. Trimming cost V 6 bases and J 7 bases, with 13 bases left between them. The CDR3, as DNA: TGTGCCAGCAGTCAGAATGGGTTTAATGAGCAGTTCTTC. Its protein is CASSQNGFNEQFF.

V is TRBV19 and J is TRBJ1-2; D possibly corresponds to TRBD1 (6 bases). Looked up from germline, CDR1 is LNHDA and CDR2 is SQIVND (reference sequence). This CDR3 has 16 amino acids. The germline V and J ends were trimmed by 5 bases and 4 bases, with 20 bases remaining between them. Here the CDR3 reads CASSDRDSRGAYGYTF. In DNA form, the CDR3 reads TGTGCCAGTAGTGACCGGGACTCCCGGGGGGCCTATGGCTACACCTTC.

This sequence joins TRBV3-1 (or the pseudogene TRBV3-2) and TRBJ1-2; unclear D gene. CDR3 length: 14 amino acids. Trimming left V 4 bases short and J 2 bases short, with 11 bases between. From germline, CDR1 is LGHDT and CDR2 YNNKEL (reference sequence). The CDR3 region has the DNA TGTGCCAGCAGCCCTCCGGCCAGAAACTATGGCTACACCTTC. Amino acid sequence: CASSPPARNYGYTF.

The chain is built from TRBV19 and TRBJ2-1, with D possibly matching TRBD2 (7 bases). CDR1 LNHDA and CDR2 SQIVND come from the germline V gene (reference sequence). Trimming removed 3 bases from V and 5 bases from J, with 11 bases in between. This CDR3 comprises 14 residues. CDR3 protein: CASSIQRDNNEQFF. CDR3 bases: TGTGCCAGTAGTATCCAGCGGGACAACAATGAGCAGTTCTTC.